The subject of this entry is one T cell receptor beta chain. The antigen remains unidentified. Here immunoSEQ multiplex PCR was the method, and the copy in TCRdb shows in-frame clones only, minus some. The table lists roughly 14,000 clones, more than 70% of them singletons, with roughly 0.77% in the top ten. Specified time point: newly diagnosed, previously untreated cHL patient sample. Negative magnetic selection isolated CD4+ T cells from thawed PBMCs. The CDR3 consists of 13 residues. Trimming took 8 bases from V and 4 from J, leaving 14 bases between them. Germline V CDR1 and CDR2: LNHDA, SQIVND (reference sequence). The sample belongs to a study of PD-1 blockade in classical Hodgkin lymphoma. Broader study findings: Reported findings placed baseline TCR diversity lower in newly diagnosed patients (compared with healthy donors).

The sequenced sample consisted of CD4+ T cells from blood. The receptor comes from a human donor with classical Hodgkin lymphoma. This chain connects TRBV19 to TRBJ1-1; D might be TRBD1 (5 bases). CDR3 DNA sequence: TGTGCCAGTTCTCGCGGGGGGGGCACTGAAGCTTTCTTT. The encoded protein is CASSRGGGTEAFF.